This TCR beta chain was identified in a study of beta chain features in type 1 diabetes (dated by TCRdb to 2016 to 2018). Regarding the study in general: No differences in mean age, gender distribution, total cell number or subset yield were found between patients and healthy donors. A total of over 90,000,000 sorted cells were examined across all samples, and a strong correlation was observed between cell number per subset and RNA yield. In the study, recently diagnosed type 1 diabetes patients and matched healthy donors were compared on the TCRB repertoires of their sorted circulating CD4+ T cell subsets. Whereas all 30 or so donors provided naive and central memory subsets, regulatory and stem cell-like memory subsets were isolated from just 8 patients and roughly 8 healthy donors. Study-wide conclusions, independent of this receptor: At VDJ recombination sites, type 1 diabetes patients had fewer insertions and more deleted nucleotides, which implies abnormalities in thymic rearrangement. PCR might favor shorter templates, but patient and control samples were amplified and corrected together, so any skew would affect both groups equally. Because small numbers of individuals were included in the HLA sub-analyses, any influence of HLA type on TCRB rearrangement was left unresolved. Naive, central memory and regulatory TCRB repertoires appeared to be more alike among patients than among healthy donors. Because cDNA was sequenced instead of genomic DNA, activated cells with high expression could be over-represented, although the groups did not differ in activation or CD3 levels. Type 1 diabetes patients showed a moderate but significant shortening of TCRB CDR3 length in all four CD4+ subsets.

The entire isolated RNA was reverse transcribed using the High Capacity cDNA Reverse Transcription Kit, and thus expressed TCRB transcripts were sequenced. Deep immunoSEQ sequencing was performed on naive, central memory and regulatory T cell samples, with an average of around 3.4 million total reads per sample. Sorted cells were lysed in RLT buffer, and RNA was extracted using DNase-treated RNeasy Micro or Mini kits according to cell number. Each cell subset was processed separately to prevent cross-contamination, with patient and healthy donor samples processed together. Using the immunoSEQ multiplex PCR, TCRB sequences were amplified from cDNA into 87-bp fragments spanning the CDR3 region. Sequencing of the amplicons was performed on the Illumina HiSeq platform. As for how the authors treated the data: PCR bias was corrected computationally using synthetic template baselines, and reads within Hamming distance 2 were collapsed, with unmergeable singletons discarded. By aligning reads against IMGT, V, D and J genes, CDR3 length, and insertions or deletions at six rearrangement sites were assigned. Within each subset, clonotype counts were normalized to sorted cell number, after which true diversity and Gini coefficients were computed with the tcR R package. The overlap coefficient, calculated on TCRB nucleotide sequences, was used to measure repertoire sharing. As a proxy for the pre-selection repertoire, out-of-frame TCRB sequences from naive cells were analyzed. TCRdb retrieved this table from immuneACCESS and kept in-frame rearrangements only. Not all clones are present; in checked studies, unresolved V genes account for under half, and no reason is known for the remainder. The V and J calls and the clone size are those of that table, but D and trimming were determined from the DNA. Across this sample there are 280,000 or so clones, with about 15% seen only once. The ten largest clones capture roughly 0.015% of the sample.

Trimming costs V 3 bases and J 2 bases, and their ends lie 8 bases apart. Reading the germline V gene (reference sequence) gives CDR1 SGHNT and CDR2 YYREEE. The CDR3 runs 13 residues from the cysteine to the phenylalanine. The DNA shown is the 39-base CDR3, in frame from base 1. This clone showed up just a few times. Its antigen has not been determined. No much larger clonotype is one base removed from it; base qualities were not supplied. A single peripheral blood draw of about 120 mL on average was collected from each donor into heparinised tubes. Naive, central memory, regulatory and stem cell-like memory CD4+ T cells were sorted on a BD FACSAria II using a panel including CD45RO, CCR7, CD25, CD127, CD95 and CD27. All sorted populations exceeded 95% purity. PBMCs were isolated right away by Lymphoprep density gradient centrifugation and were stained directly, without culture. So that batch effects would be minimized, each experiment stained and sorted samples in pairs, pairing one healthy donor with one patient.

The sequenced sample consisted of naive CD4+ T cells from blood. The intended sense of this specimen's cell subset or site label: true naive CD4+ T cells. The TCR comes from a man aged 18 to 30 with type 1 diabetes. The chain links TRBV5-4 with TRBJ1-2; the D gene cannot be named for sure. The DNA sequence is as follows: TGTGCCAGCAGCTCCGAGGGAAACTATGGCTACACCTTC. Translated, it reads CASSSEGNYGYTF.